This T cell receptor (beta chain) is from a study of breast tumors, draining lymph nodes, adjacent tissues. In this sample, this clonotype is medium-sized. V gave up 10 bases and J gave up 5 bases, with 15 bases separating them. Germline values: CDR1 SGHTA, CDR2 FQGNSA. The CDR3 contains 13 residues. TCRdb redid the calling of the multiplex PCR reads with MiXCR, one entry per CDR3 protein. The sample records tens of thousands of distinct CDR3 sequences, under 75% being singletons. J is TRBJ2-1 and V is TRBV7-2; D is unclear. Sample: breast tumor tissue. The receptor comes from a female donor with breast cancer. Some clones in this sample may be carry-over from other donors' samples. The CDR3 DNA reads TGTGCCACCAGGTGGGGTCCAAACAATGAGCAGTTCTTC. Translated: CATRWGPNNEQFF.